The clone carrying this T cell receptor beta chain was detected many times. Its target is not known. TCRbeta library construction was performed incorporating unique molecular identifiers. TCRdb fed the PCR reads into MiXCR, producing one record per CDR3 protein. Found here are fewer than 550,000 distinct CDR3 sequences, 16% of them singletons; the top ten hold around 28%. The data were obtained in a study of T-cell reconstitution after alpha-beta-depleted transplantation in children. Germline assignment: CDR1 WSHSY and CDR2 SAAADI. V was pared by 7 bases and J by 9 bases, with 20 bases of the junction left unmatched. CDR3 length: 18 residues. Study-level points and caveats: Day-60 TCRbeta diversity that was high in some patients was derived from surviving recipient T cells and thymic progenitors. A year post-transplant, T-cell counts and diversity derived mostly from newly produced T cells. Reported findings indicate that, about two months after transplant, alpha-beta T cells came from several hundred expanded clones, which were derived from non-depleted graft cells.

The specimen comprised PBMCs, mostly from graft donor cells, sampled 360 days after TCRalphabeta/CD19-depleted stem cell transplant. The sequence was obtained from a boy in the first two years of life who had a stem cell transplant for Wiskott-Aldrich syndrome, so the T cells may come from the graft donor. The V gene is TRBV10-2, the J gene TRBJ2-1, with TRBD2 identical over 11 bases. The CDR3 spells CASTPGLAETQGGLEQFF. DNA for the CDR3: TGCGCCAGCACCCCGGGACTAGCGGAAACCCAGGGAGGTCTTGAGCAGTTCTTC.